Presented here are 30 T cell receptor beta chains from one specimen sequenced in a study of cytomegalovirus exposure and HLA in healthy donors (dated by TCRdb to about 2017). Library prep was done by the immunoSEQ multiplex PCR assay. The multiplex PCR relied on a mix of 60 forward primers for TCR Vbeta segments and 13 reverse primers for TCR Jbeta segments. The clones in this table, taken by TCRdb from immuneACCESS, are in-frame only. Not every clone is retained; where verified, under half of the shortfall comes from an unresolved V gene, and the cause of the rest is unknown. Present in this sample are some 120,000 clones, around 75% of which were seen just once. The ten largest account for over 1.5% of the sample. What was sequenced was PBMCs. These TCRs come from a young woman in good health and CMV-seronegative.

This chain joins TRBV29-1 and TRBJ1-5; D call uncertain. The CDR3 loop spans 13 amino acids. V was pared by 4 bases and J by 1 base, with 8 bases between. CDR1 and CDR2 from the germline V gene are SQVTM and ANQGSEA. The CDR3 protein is CSVGAGSNQPQHF. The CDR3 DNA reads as TGCAGCGTTGGAGCGGGAAGCAATCAGCCCCAGCATTTT.

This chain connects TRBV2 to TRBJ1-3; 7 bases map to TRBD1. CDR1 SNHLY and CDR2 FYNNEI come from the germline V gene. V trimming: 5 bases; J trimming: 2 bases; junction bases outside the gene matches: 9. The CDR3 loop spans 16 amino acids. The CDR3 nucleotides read TGTGCCAGCAGTCTACAGGGGTCGAAGACTGGAAACACCATATATTTT. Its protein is CASSLQGSKTGNTIYF.

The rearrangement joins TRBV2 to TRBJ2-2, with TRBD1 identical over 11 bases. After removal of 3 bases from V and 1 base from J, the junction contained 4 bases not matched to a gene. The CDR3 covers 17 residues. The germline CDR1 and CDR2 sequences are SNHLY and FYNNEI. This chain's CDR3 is CASSDGTGGRNTGELFF. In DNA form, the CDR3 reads TGTGCCAGCAGTGATGGGACAGGGGGGAGGAACACCGGGGAGCTGTTTTTT.

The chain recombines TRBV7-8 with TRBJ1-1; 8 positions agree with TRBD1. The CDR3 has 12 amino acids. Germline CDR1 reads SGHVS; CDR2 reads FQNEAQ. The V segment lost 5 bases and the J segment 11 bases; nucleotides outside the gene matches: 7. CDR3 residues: CASSPDRVWAFF. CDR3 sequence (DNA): TGTGCCAGCAGCCCGGACAGGGTTTGGGCTTTCTTT.

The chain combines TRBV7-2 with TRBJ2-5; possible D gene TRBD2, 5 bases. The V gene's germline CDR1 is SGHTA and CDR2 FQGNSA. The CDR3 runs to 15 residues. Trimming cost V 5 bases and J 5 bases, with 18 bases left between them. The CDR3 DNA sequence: TGTGCCAGCAGCCCCGGACTCCTTGATTGGGAGACCCAGTACTTC. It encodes CASSPGLLDWETQYF.

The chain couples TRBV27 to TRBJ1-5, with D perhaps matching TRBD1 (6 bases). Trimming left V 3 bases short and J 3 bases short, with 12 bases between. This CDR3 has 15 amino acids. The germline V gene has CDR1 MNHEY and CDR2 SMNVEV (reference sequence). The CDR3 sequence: CASSFTGPLNQPQHF. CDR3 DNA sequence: TGTGCCAGCAGTTTCACAGGGCCACTCAATCAGCCCCAGCATTTT.

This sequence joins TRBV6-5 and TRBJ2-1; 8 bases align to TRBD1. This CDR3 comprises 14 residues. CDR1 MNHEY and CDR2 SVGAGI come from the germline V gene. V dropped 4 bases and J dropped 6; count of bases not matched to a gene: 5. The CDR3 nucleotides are TGTGCCAGCAGTTTGGACAGGGTTCGCAATGAGCAGTTCTTC. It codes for CASSLDRVRNEQFF.

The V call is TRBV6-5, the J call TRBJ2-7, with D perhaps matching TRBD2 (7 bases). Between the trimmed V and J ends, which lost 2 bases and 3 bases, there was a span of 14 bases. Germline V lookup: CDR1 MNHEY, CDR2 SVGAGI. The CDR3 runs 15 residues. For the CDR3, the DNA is TGTGCCAGCAGTTACGGCGCGGGGGCCAGCTACGAGCAGTACTTC. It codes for CASSYGAGASYEQYF.

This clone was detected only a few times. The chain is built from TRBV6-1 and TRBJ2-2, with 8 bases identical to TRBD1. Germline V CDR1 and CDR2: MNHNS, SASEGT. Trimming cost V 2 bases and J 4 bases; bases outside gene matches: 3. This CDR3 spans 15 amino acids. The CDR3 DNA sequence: TGTGCCAGCAGTGAACTCCAGGGGGCCACCGGGGAGCTGTTTTTT. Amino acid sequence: CASSELQGATGELFF.

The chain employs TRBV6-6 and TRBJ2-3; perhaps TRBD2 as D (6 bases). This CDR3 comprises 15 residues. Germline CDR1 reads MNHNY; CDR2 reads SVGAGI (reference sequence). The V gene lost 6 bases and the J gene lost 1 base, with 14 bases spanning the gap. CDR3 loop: CASSPAGPGTDTQYF. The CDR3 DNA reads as TGTGCCAGCAGCCCCGCGGGGCCCGGCACAGATACGCAGTATTTT.

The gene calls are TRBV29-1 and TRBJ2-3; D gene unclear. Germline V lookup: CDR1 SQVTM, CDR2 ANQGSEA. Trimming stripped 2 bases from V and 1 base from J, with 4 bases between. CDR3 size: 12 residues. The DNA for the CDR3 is TGCAGCGTTGAAACAGGCACAGATACGCAGTATTTT. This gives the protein CSVETGTDTQYF.

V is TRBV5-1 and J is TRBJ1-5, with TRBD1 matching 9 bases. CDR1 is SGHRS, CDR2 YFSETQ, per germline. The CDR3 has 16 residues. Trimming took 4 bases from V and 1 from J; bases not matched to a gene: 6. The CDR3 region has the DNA TGCGCCAGCAGCCCGGGACAGGGAATAAGCAATCAGCCCCAGCATTTT. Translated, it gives CASSPGQGISNQPQHF.

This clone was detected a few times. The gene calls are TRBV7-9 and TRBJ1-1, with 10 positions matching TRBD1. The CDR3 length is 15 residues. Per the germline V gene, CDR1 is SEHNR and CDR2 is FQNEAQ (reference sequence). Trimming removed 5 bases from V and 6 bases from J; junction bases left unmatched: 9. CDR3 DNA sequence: TGTGCCAGCAGCCCCGGGACAGGGGAGTGGGCTGAAGCTTTCTTT. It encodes CASSPGTGEWAEAFF.

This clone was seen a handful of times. CDR3 sequence: CASSPAGHRATDTQYF. Written as DNA, the CDR3 is TGTGCCAGCAGCCCCGCGGGCCACCGTGCAACAGATACGCAGTATTTT. The chain links TRBV9 to TRBJ2-3, with D tentatively TRBD2 (5 bases). The CDR3 covers 16 residues. The V and J ends lost 4 bases and 3 bases respectively, with 18 bases between them. In germline, CDR1 is SGDLS, CDR2 YYNGEE.

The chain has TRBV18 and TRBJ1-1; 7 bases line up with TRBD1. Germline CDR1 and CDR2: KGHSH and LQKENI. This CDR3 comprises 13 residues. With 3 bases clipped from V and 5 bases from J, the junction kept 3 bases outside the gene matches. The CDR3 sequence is CASSPNRGTEAFF. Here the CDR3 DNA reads TGTGCCAGCTCACCTAACAGGGGTACTGAAGCTTTCTTT.

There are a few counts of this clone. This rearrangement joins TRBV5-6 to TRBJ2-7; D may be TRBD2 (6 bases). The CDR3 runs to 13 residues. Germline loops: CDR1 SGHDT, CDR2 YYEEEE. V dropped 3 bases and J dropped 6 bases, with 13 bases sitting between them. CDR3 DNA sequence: TGTGCCAGCAGCTCGCTTCGGGGGTTCGAGCAGTACTTC. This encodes CASSSLRGFEQYF.

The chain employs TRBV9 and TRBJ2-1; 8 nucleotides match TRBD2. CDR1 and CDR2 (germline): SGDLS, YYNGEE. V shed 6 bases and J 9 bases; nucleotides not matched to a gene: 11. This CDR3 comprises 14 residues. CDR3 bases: TGTGCCAGCAACCGGGGGCGGGGGGAGGCTGAGCAGTTCTTC. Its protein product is CASNRGRGEAEQFF.

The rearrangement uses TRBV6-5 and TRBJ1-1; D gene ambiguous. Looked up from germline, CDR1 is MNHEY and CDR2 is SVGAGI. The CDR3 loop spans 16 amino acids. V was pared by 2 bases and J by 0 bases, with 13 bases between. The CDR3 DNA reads TGTGCCAGCAGTTACGGCCCTACAGTTATGAACACTGAAGCTTTCTTT. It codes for CASSYGPTVMNTEAFF.

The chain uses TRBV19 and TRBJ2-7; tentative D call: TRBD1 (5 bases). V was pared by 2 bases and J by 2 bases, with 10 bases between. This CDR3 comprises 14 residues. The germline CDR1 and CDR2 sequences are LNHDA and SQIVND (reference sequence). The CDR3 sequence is CASSITGVTYEQYF. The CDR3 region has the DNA TGTGCCAGTAGTATAACAGGCGTTACCTACGAGCAGTACTTC.

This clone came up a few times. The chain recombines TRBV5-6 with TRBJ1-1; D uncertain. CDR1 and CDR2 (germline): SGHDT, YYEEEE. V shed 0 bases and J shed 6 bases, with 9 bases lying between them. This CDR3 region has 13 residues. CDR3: CASSLVQAAEAFF. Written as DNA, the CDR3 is TGTGCCAGCAGCTTGGTCCAAGCGGCTGAAGCTTTCTTT.

CDR3 residues: CASRQRMNTEAFF. The CDR3 nucleotides are TGTGCCAGCAGACAAAGAATGAACACTGAAGCTTTCTTT. This chain links TRBV7-6 with TRBJ1-1; D uncertain. Germline CDR1 reads SGHVS; CDR2 reads FNYEAQ. The CDR3 totals 13 residues. The V gene lost 6 bases and the J gene lost 0 bases, with 8 bases spanning the gap. The full variable domain, completed using reference TRBV7-6 and TRBJ1-1, is GAGVSQSPRYKVTKRGQDVALRCDPISGHVSLYWYRQALGQGPEFLTYFNYEAQQDKSGLPNDRFSAERPEGSISTLTIQRTEQRDSAMYRCASRQRMNTEAFFGQGTRLTVV.

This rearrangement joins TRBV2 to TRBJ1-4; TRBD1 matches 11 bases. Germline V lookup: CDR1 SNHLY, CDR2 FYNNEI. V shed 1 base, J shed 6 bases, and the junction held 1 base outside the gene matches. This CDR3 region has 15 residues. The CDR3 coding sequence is TGTGCCAGCAGTGAAGGGGGACAGGGGGATGAAAAACTGTTTTTT. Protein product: CASSEGGQGDEKLFF. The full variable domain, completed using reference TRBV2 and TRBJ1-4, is EPEVTQTPSHQVTQMGQEVILRCVPISNHLYFYWYRQILGQKVEFLVSFYNNEISEKSEIFDDQFSVERPDGSNFTLKIRSTKLEDSAMYFCASSEGGQGDEKLFFGSGTQLSVL.

CDR3 coding DNA: TGTGCCAGCAGGAGTCAGGGGGCCGGGGAGCTGTTTTTT. This sequence encodes CASRSQGAGELFF. This rearrangement joins TRBV6-5 to TRBJ2-2; 7 bases map to TRBD1. Germline CDR1 reads MNHEY; CDR2 reads SVGAGI. The CDR3 runs to 13 residues. The trim removed 6 bases at V and 6 bases at J, leaving 4 bases unmatched.

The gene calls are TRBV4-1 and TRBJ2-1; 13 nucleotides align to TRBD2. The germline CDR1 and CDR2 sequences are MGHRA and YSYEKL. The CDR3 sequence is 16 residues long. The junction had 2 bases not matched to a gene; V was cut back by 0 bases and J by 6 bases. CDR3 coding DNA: TGCGCCAGCAGCCAAGAGAGACTAGCGGGGGGCAATGAGCAGTTCTTC. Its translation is CASSQERLAGGNEQFF.

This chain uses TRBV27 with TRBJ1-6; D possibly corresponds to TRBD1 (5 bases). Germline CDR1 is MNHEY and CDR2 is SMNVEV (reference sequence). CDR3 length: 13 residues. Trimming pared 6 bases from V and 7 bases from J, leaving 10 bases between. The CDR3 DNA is TGTGCCAGCAGGCAGGGATTAAATTCACCCCTCCACTTT. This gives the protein CASRQGLNSPLHF.

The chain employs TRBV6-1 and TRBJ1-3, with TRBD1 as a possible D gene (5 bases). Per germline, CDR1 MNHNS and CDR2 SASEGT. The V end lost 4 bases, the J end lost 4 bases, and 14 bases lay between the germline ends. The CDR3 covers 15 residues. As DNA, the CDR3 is TGTGCCAGCAGTGTGACAAGGGGCAGAGGAAACACCATATATTTT. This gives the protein CASSVTRGRGNTIYF.

CDR3 in amino acids: CASSPEPGQGVEKLFF. In DNA, the CDR3 is TGCGCCAGCAGCCCCGAGCCGGGACAGGGGGTTGAAAAACTGTTTTTT. The chain is built from TRBV4-1 and TRBJ1-4, with 11 positions matching TRBD1. The CDR3 has 16 amino acids. The V and J ends lost 4 bases and 7 bases, in that order; junction bases with no gene match: 8. Germline CDR1 is MGHRA and CDR2 is YSYEKL.

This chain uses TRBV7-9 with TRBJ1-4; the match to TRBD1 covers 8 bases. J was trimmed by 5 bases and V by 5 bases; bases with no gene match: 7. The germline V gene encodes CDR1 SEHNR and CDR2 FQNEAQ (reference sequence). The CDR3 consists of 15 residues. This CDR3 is CASSRPGTGNEKLFF. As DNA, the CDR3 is TGTGCCAGCAGCCGTCCCGGGACAGGAAATGAAAAACTGTTTTTT.

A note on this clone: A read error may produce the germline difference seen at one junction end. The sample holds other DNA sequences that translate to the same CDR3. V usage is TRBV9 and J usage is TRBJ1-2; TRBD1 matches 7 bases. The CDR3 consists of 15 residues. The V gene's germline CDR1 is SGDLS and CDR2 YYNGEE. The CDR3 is CASSGSGDSGYGYTF. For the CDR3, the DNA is TGTGCCAGCAGCGGTAGTGGGGACAGCGGCTATGGTTACACCTTC.

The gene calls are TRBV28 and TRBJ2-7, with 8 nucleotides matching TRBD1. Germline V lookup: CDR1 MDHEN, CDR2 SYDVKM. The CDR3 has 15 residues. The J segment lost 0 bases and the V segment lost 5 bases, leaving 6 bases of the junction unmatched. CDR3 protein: CASSEPGQVSYEQYF. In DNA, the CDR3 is TGTGCCAGCAGTGAGCCGGGACAGGTCTCCTACGAGCAGTACTTC.